This T cell receptor beta chain was obtained from a study of CD8+ T cells in alopecia areata. It was cDNA, reverse transcribed from extracted RNA, that served as the sequencing template. The data were produced by immunoSEQ multiplex PCR, yet TCRdb's version contains in-frame clones alone and is incomplete. This sample carries roughly 230,000 clones, less than 50% of them seen once, and the ten largest clones take around 2.5%. With 5 bases removed from V and 6 bases from J, the gap between germline ends came to 8 bases. The V gene's germline CDR1 is SGHAT and CDR2 FQNNGV. The CDR3 is 12 amino acids. Noted treatment: oral pan-JAK inhibitor, 5-10 mg twice daily.

The receptor was derived from a human donor with alopecia areata. The chain carries TRBV11-2 and TRBJ2-4; D uncertain. The material sequenced was CD4+ T cells sorted from blood, taken at roughly week 38, from a patient treated with tofacitinib. The CDR3 sequence is CASSPQRNIQYF. The CDR3 DNA follows: TGTGCCAGCAGCCCCCAAAGAAACATTCAGTACTTC.